This TCR beta chain was obtained from a study of T cells in Graves' hyperthyroidism and ophthalmopathy. Overall study findings and caveats: Blood samples included most of the expanded thyroid clonotypes exceeding 0.001.

This CDR3 is built from 13 residues. Germline values: CDR1 SGDLS, CDR2 YYNGEE. Amplification targeted TCR beta CDR3 regions from RNA transcripts. The study used the HTBI primer set for a first-round RT-PCR of the TCR CDR3. In TCRdb, the multiplex PCR reads were re-called with MiXCR into one record per CDR3 protein. The sample records tens of thousands of distinct CDR3 sequences, 49% being singletons. Diagnosing involved the use of clinical symptoms, serum thyroxine and TRAb, thyroid ultrasound and orbital computed tomography. Fresh 10 ml peripheral blood yielded PBMCs. Remarks on this clonotype: Its antigen is still unknown. One junction end disagrees with the germline gene, perhaps due to a read error.

The source is a woman between 50 and 59 years old with Graves' hyperthyroidism that later progressed to Graves' ophthalmopathy. This sequence joins TRBV9 and TRBJ2-1; TRBD1 agrees at 8 bases. Sequences were obtained from blood. The CDR3 coding sequence is TGTGCCAGCAGCCGCCAGGGGGCCCAAGAGCAGTTCTTT. It is translated as CASSRQGAQEQFF.